This entry lists 5 T cell receptor beta chains sequenced from one sample in a study of human T cells and chemical hapten exposure. TCRdb reprocessed the RACE reads via MiXCR and lists one record per CDR3 protein. In the table there are around 100,000 distinct CDR3 sequences, around 10% of which are singletons. Time point in this sample: patch test 2, 6 weeks after DPC sensitization. Stated treatment: therapeutic diphenylcyclopropenone sensitization with weekly scalp DPC. Sequencing used whole blood, obtained in connection with sensitization to the hapten diphenylcyclopropenone (DPC). These receptors all come from a woman aged 35 to 49 with alopecia areata. Some clones in this sample may be carry-over from other donors' samples.

The chain links TRBV27 to TRBJ1-5; D not resolved. Trimming shortened V by 5 bases and J by 4 bases, and 15 bases separated the two germline ends. Germline CDR1 reads MNHEY; CDR2 reads SMNVEV (reference sequence). The length of the CDR3 is 15 residues. Here the CDR3 DNA reads TGTGCCAGCAGTCCCGGGAACTTGTGGAATCAGCCCCAGCATTTT. Protein: CASSPGNLWNQPQHF.

Comment on this clonotype: In this CDR3 the conserved last residue, phenylalanine or tryptophan, is missing, so a read error is likely. CDR3 region: CATSDPAPTDTQYL. The CDR3 DNA reads as TGTGCCACCAGTGACCCAGCTCCCACAGATACGCAGTATTTA. The rearrangement joins TRBV24-1 to TRBJ2-3, with D unclear. The germline V gene has CDR1 KGHDR and CDR2 SFDVKD. The length of the CDR3 is 14 residues. Trimming pared 4 bases from V and 2 bases from J, leaving 9 bases between.

The CDR3 coding sequence is TGTGCCACCAGTTCTCATGGGACAGGGGGGACCTACAATGAGCAGTTCTTC. Protein product: CATSSHGTGGTYNEQFF. The chain has TRBV24-1 and TRBJ2-1; 11 bases are a match to TRBD1. Unmatched junction bases numbered 8, after V lost 6 bases and J lost 2 bases. Germline CDR1 is KGHDR and CDR2 is SFDVKD. The CDR3 has 17 amino acids.

As regards this clonotype: This may be a read error: a much more frequent sequence differs by one nucleotide. The chain has TRBV7-8 and TRBJ2-3, with a weak D call TRBD1 (6 bases). Germline V gene sequence: CDR1 SGHVS, CDR2 FQNEAQ. The CDR3 runs to 15 residues. The CDR3 nucleotides read TGTGCCAGCAGCCGTCGAGGACAGATCACATATACGCAGTATTTT. Protein: CASSRRGQITYTQYF. The full variable domain, completed using reference TRBV7-8 and TRBJ2-3, is GAGVSQSPRYKVAKRGQDVALRCDPISGHVSLFWYQQALGQGPEFLTYFQNEAQLDKSGLPSDRFFAERPEGSVSTLKIQRTQQEDSAVYLCASSRRGQITYTQYFGPGTRLTVL.

This clonotype was seen at least ten times. This rearrangement joins TRBV6-4 to TRBJ2-2, with D possibly matching TRBD1 (6 bases). Germline V gives CDR1 MRHNA, CDR2 SNTAGT. The CDR3 is 15 amino acids. Trimming shortened V by 3 bases and J by 1 base, and 9 bases separated the two germline ends. The CDR3 region has the DNA TGTGCCAGCAGTGAACAGGGACAGAACACCGGGGAGCTGTTTTTT. Encoded protein: CASSEQGQNTGELFF.